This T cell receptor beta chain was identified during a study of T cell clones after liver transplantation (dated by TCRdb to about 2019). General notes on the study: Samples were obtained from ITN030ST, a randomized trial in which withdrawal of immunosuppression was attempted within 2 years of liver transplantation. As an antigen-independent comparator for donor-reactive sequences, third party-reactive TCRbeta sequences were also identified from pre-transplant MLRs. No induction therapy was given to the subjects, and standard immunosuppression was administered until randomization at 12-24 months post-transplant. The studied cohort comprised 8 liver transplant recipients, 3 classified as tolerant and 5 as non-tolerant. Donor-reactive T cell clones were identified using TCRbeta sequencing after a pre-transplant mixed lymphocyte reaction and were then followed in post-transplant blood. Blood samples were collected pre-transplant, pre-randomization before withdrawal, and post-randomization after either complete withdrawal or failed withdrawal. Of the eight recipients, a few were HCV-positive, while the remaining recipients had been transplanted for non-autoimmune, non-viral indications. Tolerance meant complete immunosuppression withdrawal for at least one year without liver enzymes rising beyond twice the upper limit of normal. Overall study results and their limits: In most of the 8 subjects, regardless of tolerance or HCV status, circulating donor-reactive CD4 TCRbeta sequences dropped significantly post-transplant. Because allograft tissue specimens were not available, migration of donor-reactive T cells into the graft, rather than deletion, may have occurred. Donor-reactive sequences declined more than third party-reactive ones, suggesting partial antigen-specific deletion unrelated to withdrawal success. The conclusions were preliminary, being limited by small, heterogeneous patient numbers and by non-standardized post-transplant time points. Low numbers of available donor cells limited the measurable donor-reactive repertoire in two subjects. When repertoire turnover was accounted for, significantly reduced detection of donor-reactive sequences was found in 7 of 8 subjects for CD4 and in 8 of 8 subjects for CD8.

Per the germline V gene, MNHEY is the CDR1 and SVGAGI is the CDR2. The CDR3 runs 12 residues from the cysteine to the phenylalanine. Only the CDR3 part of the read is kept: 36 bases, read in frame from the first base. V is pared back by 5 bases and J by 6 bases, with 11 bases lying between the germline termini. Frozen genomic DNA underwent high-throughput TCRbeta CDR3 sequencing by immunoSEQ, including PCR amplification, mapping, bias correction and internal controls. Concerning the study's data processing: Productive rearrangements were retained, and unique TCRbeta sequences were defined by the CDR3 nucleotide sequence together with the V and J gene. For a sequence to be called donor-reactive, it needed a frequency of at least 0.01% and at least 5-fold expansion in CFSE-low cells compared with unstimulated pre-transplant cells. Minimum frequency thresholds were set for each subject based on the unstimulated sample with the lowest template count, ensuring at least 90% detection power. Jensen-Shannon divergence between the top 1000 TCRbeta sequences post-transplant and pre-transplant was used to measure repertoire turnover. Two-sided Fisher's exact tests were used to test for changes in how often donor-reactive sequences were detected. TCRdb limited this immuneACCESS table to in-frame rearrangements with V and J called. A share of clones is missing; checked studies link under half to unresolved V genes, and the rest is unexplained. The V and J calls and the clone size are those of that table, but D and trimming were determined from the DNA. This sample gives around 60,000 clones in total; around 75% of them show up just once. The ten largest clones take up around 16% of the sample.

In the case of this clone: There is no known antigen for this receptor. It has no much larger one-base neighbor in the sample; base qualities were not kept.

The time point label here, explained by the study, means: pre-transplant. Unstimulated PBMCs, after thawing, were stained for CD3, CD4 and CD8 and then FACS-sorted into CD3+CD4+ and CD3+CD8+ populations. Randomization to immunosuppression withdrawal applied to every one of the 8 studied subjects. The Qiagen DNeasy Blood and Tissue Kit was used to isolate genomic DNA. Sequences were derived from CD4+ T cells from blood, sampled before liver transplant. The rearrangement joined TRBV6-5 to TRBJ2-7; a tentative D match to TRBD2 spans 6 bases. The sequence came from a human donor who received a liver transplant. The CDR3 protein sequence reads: CASSGGLAEQYF. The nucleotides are TGTGCCAGCAGTGGGGGGTTAGCCGAGCAGTACTTC.